These 25 T cell receptor beta chains share one sample of origin, sequenced in a study of blood T cell repertoires in COVID-19. This table comes from immunoSEQ multiplex PCR, and its TCRdb copy is limited to in-frame clones, with some not included. The sample lists tens of thousands of clones; roughly 80% were seen once. What was sequenced was peripheral blood. The receptors originated from a man aged 70 or older with acute or convalescent COVID-19.

This clone was seen only once. The CDR3 region has the DNA TGTGCCAGCAGCCAGCGGACAGGCCAAGAGACCCAGTACTTC. This sequence encodes CASSQRTGQETQYF. The chain recombines TRBV6-6 with TRBJ2-5; 7 positions match TRBD1. The germline V gene has CDR1 MNHNY and CDR2 SVGAGI (reference sequence). V lost 6 bases and J lost 1; bases outside the gene matches: 5. This CDR3 is built from 14 residues.

This clone was counted a few times. The chain couples TRBV4-2 to TRBJ1-5, with D possibly TRBD1 on 5 matching bases. CDR3 length: 17 residues. Germline loops: CDR1 LGHNA, CDR2 YNFKEQ. Trimming removed 3 bases from V and 2 bases from J, with 17 bases in between. This chain's CDR3 is CASSHPGQIMGNQPQHF. CDR3 in DNA: TGTGCCAGCAGCCACCCAGGGCAGATTATGGGCAATCAGCCCCAGCATTTT.

This clone was seen a handful of times. V and J are TRBV7-2 and TRBJ1-4; unclear D gene. There are 12 residues in the CDR3. V was trimmed by 0 bases and J by 10 bases, leaving 6 bases between them. Germline V gives CDR1 SGHTA, CDR2 FQGNSA. Here the CDR3 DNA reads TGTGCCAGCAGCTTAGCCGGAGGAAAACTGTTTTTT. Translation: CASSLAGGKLFF.

The sample holds a few counts of this clone. The sample carries other DNA sequences with the same CDR3. V gene TRBV29-1 combines with J gene TRBJ1-5; 8 bases map to TRBD1. Trimming took 6 bases from V and 4 from J; bases not matched to a gene: 5. Germline CDR1 and CDR2: SQVTM and ANQGSEA. CDR3 size: 13 residues. The CDR3 protein is CSVATGVNQPQHF. The CDR3 DNA sequence: TGCAGCGTCGCGACAGGGGTAAATCAGCCCCAGCATTTT.

This clone was found a few times. This sequence joins TRBV27 and TRBJ2-1; D may be TRBD1 (5 bases). This CDR3 has 16 residues. V was cut by 2 bases and J by 7 bases, with 18 bases left in between. The germline gives CDR1 MNHEY, CDR2 SMNVEV (reference sequence). CDR3 nucleotide sequence: TGTGCCAGCAGTTTACGGCAGGGCGTACTAAGGAATGAGCAGTTCTTC. Protein sequence: CASSLRQGVLRNEQFF.

V is TRBV25-1 and J is TRBJ1-2; maybe TRBD1 (5 bases). This CDR3 is 12 amino acids long. Germline V gives CDR1 MGHDK, CDR2 SYGVNS. V was trimmed by 6 bases and J by 4 bases, leaving 9 bases between them. CDR3 loop: CASRGEGYGYTF. Written as DNA, the CDR3 is TGTGCCAGCAGGGGGGAGGGCTATGGCTACACCTTC.

The chain uses TRBV29-1 and TRBJ2-1; perhaps TRBD1 as D (5 bases). The germline CDR1 and CDR2 sequences are SQVTM and ANQGSEA. V lost 8 bases, J lost 4 bases, and 18 bases lay in between. CDR3 size: 14 residues. DNA for the CDR3: TGCAGCCTAGTATTGTCGGACAAGTACAATGAGCAGTTCTTC. Translation gives CSLVLSDKYNEQFF.

The V and J genes are TRBV19 and TRBJ1-2; the match to TRBD1 covers 7 bases. The CDR3 length is 18 residues. The germline V gene encodes CDR1 LNHDA and CDR2 SQIVND (reference sequence). V dropped 5 bases and J dropped 0; count of bases not matched to a gene: 15. The CDR3 reads CASSDQLSGTEANYGYTF. The CDR3 DNA reads as TGTGCCAGTAGTGATCAACTTAGCGGGACAGAAGCTAACTATGGCTACACCTTC.

The V and J genes are TRBV28 and TRBJ2-1; 10 nucleotides line up with TRBD1. Looked up from germline, CDR1 is MDHEN and CDR2 is SYDVKM. The length of the CDR3 is 15 residues. V dropped 3 bases and J dropped 6; count of bases not matched to a gene: 5. CDR3 nucleotides: TGTGCCAGCAGTTTCAGGGACAGGGGAAGCAATGAGCAGTTCTTC. Protein: CASSFRDRGSNEQFF.

In its sample, this clone was seen a few times. The rearrangement uses TRBV6-5 and TRBJ1-2; D is perhaps TRBD1 (6 bases). Germline V gives CDR1 MNHEY, CDR2 SVGAGI. This CDR3 has 12 amino acids. Trimming cost V 6 bases and J 5 bases, with 10 bases left between them. The CDR3 here is CASRTGIYGYTF. CDR3 DNA: TGTGCCAGCAGAACAGGGATTTATGGCTACACCTTC.

A few counts support this clone. The chain combines TRBV11-2 with TRBJ2-1, with TRBD1 identical over 10 bases. V lost 5 bases and J lost 7; bases outside the gene matches: 8. This CDR3 is 15 amino acids long. The germline V gene has CDR1 SGHAT and CDR2 FQNNGV. In DNA form, the CDR3 reads TGTGCCAGCAGCCCCGGGACAGGGGCGTTTAATGAGCAGTTCTTC. Its protein is CASSPGTGAFNEQFF.

The genes are TRBV4-1 and TRBJ2-1; 7 bases match TRBD2. The CDR3 has 17 amino acids. Germline lookup yields CDR1 MGHRA and CDR2 YSYEKL. V lost 0 bases to trimming and J lost 0 bases; unmatched junction nucleotides: 5. The DNA for the CDR3 is TGCGCCAGCAGCCAAGAAGAGAGCGGGAACTCCTACAATGAGCAGTTCTTC. As protein: CASSQEESGNSYNEQFF.

The chain uses TRBV6-2 or TRBV6-3 and TRBJ1-2; the match to TRBD1 covers 8 bases. This CDR3 has 12 residues. Germline loops: CDR1 MNHEY, CDR2 SVGEGT. The ends lost 5 bases at V and 10 bases at J; junction bases unmatched: 6. CDR3 amino acids: CASSQTGADYTF. The CDR3 DNA reads as TGTGCCAGCAGTCAGACAGGGGCGGACTACACCTTC.

The rearrangement uses TRBV28 and TRBJ1-1; weak D call: TRBD1 (5 bases). The CDR3 is made up of 15 amino acids. V was shortened by 1 base and J by 4 bases, with 13 bases between the two germline ends. Germline V CDR1 and CDR2: MDHEN, SYDVKM. This CDR3 reads CASSLSRDSSTEAFF. The CDR3 coding sequence is TGTGCCAGCAGTTTATCCAGGGACTCGAGCACTGAAGCTTTCTTT.

This chain uses TRBV5-1 with TRBJ2-3, with D perhaps TRBD2 (6 bases). Germline V CDR1 and CDR2: SGHRS, YFSETQ. Trimming took 4 bases from V and 0 from J, leaving 12 bases between them. This CDR3 is 15 amino acids long. CDR3 DNA: TGCGCCAGCAGCATAAGCGGGTTAAGCACAGATACGCAGTATTTT. This encodes CASSISGLSTDTQYF.

The chain has TRBV7-2 and TRBJ1-5, with D possibly matching TRBD1 (5 bases). V was clipped by 1 base and J by 4 bases, with 11 bases between them. This CDR3 comprises 15 residues. Germline V CDR1 and CDR2: SGHTA, FQGNSA. CDR3 region: CASSLVSGRNQPQHF. The CDR3 DNA reads TGTGCCAGCAGCTTAGTTTCAGGGCGGAATCAGCCCCAGCATTTT.

The V call is TRBV7-2, the J call TRBJ2-7, with 12 nucleotides matching TRBD1. The CDR3 length is 14 residues. CDR1 is SGHTA and CDR2 is FQGNSA in the germline V gene. The V gene end was trimmed by 6 bases and the J gene end by 4 bases; junction bases not matched to a gene: 4. The CDR3 loop reads CASRGGQGAYEQYF. CDR3 sequence (DNA): TGTGCCAGCAGAGGGGGACAGGGGGCATACGAGCAGTACTTC.

The J gene is TRBJ1-1, the V gene TRBV7-8, with D maybe TRBD1 (6 bases). V lost 1 base and J lost 1, with 7 bases in between. Germline V lookup: CDR1 SGHVS, CDR2 FQNEAQ. The CDR3 runs 14 residues. CDR3 region: CASSLGTANTEAFF. CDR3 coding DNA: TGTGCCAGCAGCTTAGGGACAGCGAACACTGAAGCTTTCTTT.

Here the CDR3 reads CASSPRRTSGRIGTDTQYF. DNA of the CDR3: TGTGCCAGCAGCCCCCGGAGGACTAGCGGGAGAATCGGCACAGATACGCAGTATTTT. The gene calls are TRBV11-2 and TRBJ2-3; 13 bases match TRBD2. Per the germline V gene, CDR1 is SGHAT and CDR2 is FQNNGV. J lost 1 base, V lost 5 bases, and 12 bases had no gene match. The CDR3 loop spans 19 amino acids. Full variable domain (outside the CDR3, taken from reference TRBV11-2 and TRBJ2-3): EAGVAQSPRYKIIEKRQSVAFWCNPISGHATLYWYQQILGQGPKLLIQFQNNGVVDDSQLPKDRFSAERLKGVDSTLKIQPAKLEDSAVYLCASSPRRTSGRIGTDTQYFGPGTRLTVL.

Comment on this clone: Distinct nucleotide sequences in the sample also encode this CDR3. The CDR3 sequence: CASSPTGTGELFF. The CDR3 DNA is TGTGCCAGCTCACCCACAGGGACCGGGGAGCTGTTTTTT. The rearrangement joins TRBV18 to TRBJ2-2; perhaps TRBD1 as D (6 bases). The length of the CDR3 is 13 residues. Germline loops: CDR1 KGHSH, CDR2 LQKENI. V lost 3 bases, J lost 5 bases, and 7 bases lay in between.

The rearrangement uses TRBV7-8 and TRBJ2-6; 7 positions agree with TRBD2. There are 15 residues in the CDR3. Germline V gene lookup returns CDR1 SGHVS and CDR2 FQNEAQ. The ends lost 5 bases at V and 1 base at J; junction bases unmatched: 2. CDR3 region: CASSLLASGANVLTF. CDR3 nucleotides: TGTGCCAGCAGCCTACTAGCGTCTGGGGCCAACGTCCTGACTTTC.

The rearrangement joins TRBV6-2 or TRBV6-3 to TRBJ2-7, with D tentatively TRBD1 (6 bases). The CDR3 length is 16 residues. Germline V gene data show CDR1 as MNHEY and CDR2 as SVGEGT. Trimming removed 0 bases at V and 0 bases at J, with 12 bases between. DNA of the CDR3: TGTGCCAGCAGTTACTCCGGACAGTTGAGCTCCTACGAGCAGTACTTC. Its protein product is CASSYSGQLSSYEQYF.

V and J are TRBV5-1 and TRBJ1-1; D not certain. V gave up 0 bases and J gave up 4 bases, with 13 bases separating them. The CDR3 contains 15 residues. Germline V gene sequence: CDR1 SGHRS, CDR2 YFSETQ. The CDR3 DNA sequence: TGCGCCAGCAGCTTGGCCCAAGCTTCGGGCACTGAAGCTTTCTTT. It is translated as CASSLAQASGTEAFF.

The V and J genes are TRBV18 and TRBJ2-7; 7 nucleotides line up with TRBD1. The V segment lost 1 base and the J segment 5 bases; nucleotides outside the gene matches: 5. Germline CDR1 KGHSH, CDR2 LQKENI. The CDR3 is 14 amino acids. DNA of the CDR3: TGTGCCAGCTCACCACTCGGGACAGCGGACGAGCAGTACTTC. It encodes CASSPLGTADEQYF.

As to this clone: Sequence at one end of the junction differs from germline and may be a read error. This rearrangement joins TRBV19 to TRBJ1-3; D ambiguous. Germline V gene lookup returns CDR1 LNHDA and CDR2 SQIVND (reference sequence). This CDR3 spans 12 amino acids. Here the CDR3 DNA reads TGTGCCACTAGTTTACTAGGAAACACCATATATTTT. Amino acid sequence: CATSLLGNTIYF.